A selection of T cell receptor beta chains follows, all from one sample in a study of T-cell memory formation after mild COVID-19. TCRdb reanalysed the 5' RACE reads using MiXCR and keeps one entry per CDR3 protein. Of roughly 310,000 distinct CDR3 sequences listed, roughly 15% were seen once; the top ten hold about a fifth. The sample taken for sequencing was PBMCs or a T cell subset sorted from them (not recorded which). These receptors were collected from a man between 18 and 35 years old who had mild COVID-19 (a few samples of this study predate the infection). Cell type and time point are not known. Each CDR3 is given with its conserved first and last residue. The D gene is left open where the match is weak. Size values are once, few and many counts, or a class for expanded clones, and some rows have none.

size,J,V,D,DNA,CDR3
medium-sized,TRBJ2-5,TRBV6-5,TRBD1,TGTGCCAGCAGTTACTCGACAGGGGGCGGGAAGACCCAGTACTTC,CASSYSTGGGKTQYF
NA,TRBJ2-5,TRBV19,NA,TGTGCCAGTAATCGCTGGGCCGGCGAGACCCAGTACTTC,CASNRWAGETQYF
NA,TRBJ2-1,TRBV6-5,NA,TGTGCCAGCAGTTACTCGGGGCAGGGATACAATGAGCAGTTCTTC,CASSYSGQGYNEQFF
few,TRBJ2-5,TRBV7-9,NA,TGTGCCAGCAGCCTAGCTACCGGGGCGGGAGAGACCCAGTACTTC,CASSLATGAGETQYF
few,TRBJ2-4,TRBV27,NA,TGTGCCAGCAGCCCCGGGACGGGCATTCAGTACTTC,CASSPGTGIQYF
NA,TRBJ2-3,TRBV5-1,TRBD1,TGCGCCAGCAGCTCCCGAATCGGACAGGGCGGCACAGATACGCAGTATTTT,CASSSRIGQGGTDTQYF
few,TRBJ1-1,TRBV5-6,NA,TGTGCCAGCAGCTTCGCCGGGGGATACACTGAAGCTTTCTTT,CASSFAGGYTEAFF
NA,TRBJ2-5,TRBV5-1,NA,TGCGCCAGCAGCACCGCGGGGTACGGGGGAGAGACCCAGTACTTC,CASSTAGYGGETQYF
few,TRBJ1-2,TRBV20-1,TRBD1,TGCAGTGCTAGACGGGGACAGGGACTTGGCTACACCTTC,CSARRGQGLGYTF
NA,TRBJ2-1,TRBV20-1,TRBD2,TGCAGTGCTAGAGAAAGGACTAGCCCCTACAATGAGCAGTTCTTC,CSARERTSPYNEQFF
few,TRBJ2-1,TRBV9,NA,TGTGCCAGCAGCCTTACCCAATACAATGAGCAGTTCTTC,CASSLTQYNEQFF
NA,TRBJ2-1,TRBV4-3,TRBD1,TGCGCCAGCAGCCAAGATCTAGGACAGGGGGCATCAAATGAGCAGTTCTTC,CASSQDLGQGASNEQFF
NA,TRBJ1-1,TRBV20-1,NA,TGCAGCGCGGAGGGGTTTGGTGAAGCTTTCTTT,CSAEGFGEAFF
NA,TRBJ1-5,TRBV4-1,NA,TGCGCCAGCAGCCAAGAGGCGGGGGGGAGCAGGAGGCATTTT,CASSQEAGGSRRHF
NA,TRBJ2-3,TRBV4-2,NA,TGTGCCAGCAGCCAAGCGGGGGTTATTGGCGATACGCAGTATTTT,CASSQAGVIGDTQYF
NA,TRBJ1-2,TRBV7-2,NA,TGTGCCAGCAGCGCACGGGGCTCCCCTGGTGGCTACACCTTC,CASSARGSPGGYTF
NA,TRBJ1-1,TRBV4-3,NA,TGCGCCAGCAGCCAACAGAGGAACACTGAAGCTTTCTTT,CASSQQRNTEAFF
few,TRBJ1-1,TRBV5-1,NA,TGCGCCAGTCTACCAACGGTGAGTTCCATGAACACTGAAGCTTTCTTT,CASLPTVSSMNTEAFF
few,TRBJ2-3,TRBV20-1,TRBD2,TGCAGTGCTAGAGGGACTAGCGGGGTCGGGGATACGCAGTATTTT,CSARGTSGVGDTQYF
NA,TRBJ2-1,TRBV7-3,NA,TGTGCCAGCAGCACACCCGGGACGGCAGGCGATGAGCAGTTCTTC,CASSTPGTAGDEQFF
NA,TRBJ1-2,TRBV12-3/TRBV12-4,NA,TGTGCCAGCAGTGCGGACGCCTATGGCTACACCTTC,CASSADAYGYTF
NA,TRBJ1-1,TRBV5-6,NA,TGTGCCAGCAGCTTGCCCGGCGGGGGATTTGAAGCTTTCTTT,CASSLPGGGFEAFF
few,TRBJ2-1,TRBV11-2,NA,TGTGCCAGCACCCTAACACGGGACACGCTATACAATGAGCAGTTCTTC,CASTLTRDTLYNEQFF
few,TRBJ1-1,TRBV12-3/TRBV12-4,NA,TGTGCCAGCAGTTTAGTTCCGCCGGGCACTGAAGCTTTCTTT,CASSLVPPGTEAFF
many,TRBJ2-5,TRBV5-1,NA,TGCGCCAGCAGTAGAAACCAAGAGACCCAGTACTTC,CASSRNQETQYF
few,TRBJ2-2,TRBV5-1,NA,TGCGCCAGCAGCTCGTCCTCAAGCCCCAACACCGGGGAGCTGTTTTTT,CASSSSSSPNTGELFF
few,TRBJ2-5,TRBV19,NA,TGTGCCAGTAGTAAGTTCCCTCAAGAGACCCAGTACTTC,CASSKFPQETQYF
NA,TRBJ2-5,TRBV2,NA,TGTGCCAGCAGTGAATTCTCGGCGGGGGAGACCCAGTACTTC,CASSEFSAGETQYF
NA,TRBJ1-6,TRBV7-8,NA,TGTGCCAGCAGCTTAGACAGGGAATTTTCACCCCTCCACTTT,CASSLDREFSPLHF
once,TRBJ2-5,TRBV12-2,NA,TGTGCAAGTCGCACCTGTAGCGGGGGGAAATGTGAGACCCAGTACTTC,CASRTCSGGKCETQYF
NA,TRBJ2-3,TRBV11-2,TRBD1,TGTGCCAGCAGCTTGGACAGGTCTCAGCCAGATACGCAGTATTTT,CASSLDRSQPDTQYF